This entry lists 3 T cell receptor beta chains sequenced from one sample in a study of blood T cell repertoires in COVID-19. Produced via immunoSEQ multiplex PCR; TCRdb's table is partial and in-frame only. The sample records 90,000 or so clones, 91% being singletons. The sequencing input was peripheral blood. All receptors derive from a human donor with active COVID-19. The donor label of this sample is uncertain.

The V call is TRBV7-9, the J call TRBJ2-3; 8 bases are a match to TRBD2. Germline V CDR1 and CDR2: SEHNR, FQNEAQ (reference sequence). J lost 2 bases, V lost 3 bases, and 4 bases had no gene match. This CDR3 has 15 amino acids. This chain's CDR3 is CASSFTGGFTDTQYF. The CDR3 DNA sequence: TGTGCCAGCAGCTTTACGGGGGGGTTCACAGATACGCAGTATTTT.

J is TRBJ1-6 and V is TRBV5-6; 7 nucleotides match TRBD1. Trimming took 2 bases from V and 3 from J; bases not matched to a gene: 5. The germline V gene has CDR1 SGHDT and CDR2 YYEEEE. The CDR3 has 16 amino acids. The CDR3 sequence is CASSFGQEIYNSPLHF. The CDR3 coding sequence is TGTGCCAGCAGCTTCGGACAGGAGATCTATAATTCACCCCTCCACTTT.

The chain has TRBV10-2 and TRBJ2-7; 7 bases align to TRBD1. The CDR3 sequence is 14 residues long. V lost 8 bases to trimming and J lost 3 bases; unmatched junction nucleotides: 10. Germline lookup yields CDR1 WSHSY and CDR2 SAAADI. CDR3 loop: CASLPGQQFYEQYF. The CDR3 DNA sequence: TGCGCCAGCTTACCGGGACAGCAATTCTACGAGCAGTACTTC.